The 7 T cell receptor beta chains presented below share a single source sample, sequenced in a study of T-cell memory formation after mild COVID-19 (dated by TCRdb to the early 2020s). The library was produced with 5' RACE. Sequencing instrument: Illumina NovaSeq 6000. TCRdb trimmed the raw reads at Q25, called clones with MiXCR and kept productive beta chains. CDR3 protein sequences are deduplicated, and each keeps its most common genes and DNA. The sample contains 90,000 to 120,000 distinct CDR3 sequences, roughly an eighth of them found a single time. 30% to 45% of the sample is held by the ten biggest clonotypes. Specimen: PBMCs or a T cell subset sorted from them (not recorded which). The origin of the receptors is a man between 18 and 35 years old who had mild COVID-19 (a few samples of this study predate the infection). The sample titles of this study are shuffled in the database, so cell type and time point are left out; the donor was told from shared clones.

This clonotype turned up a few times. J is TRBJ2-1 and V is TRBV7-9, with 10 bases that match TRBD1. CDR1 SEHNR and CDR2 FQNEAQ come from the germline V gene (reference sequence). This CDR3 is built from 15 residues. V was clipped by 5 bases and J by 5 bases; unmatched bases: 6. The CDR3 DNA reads TGTGCCAGCAGCCGACAGGGGGCGGGCGACAATGAGCAGTTCTTC. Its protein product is CASSRQGAGDNEQFF.

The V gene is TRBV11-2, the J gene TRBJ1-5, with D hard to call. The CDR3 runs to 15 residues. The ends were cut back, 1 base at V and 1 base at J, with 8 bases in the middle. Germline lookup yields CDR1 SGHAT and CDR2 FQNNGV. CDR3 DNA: TGTGCCAGCAGCTTAGGAGGGATGAGCAATCAGCCCCAGCATTTT. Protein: CASSLGGMSNQPQHF.

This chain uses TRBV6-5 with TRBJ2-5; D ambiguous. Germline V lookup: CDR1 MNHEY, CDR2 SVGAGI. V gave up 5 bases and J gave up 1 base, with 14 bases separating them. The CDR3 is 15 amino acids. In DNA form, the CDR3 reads TGTGCCAGCAGTCCTTGGCGTGGGGTCCAAGAGACCCAGTACTTC. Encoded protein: CASSPWRGVQETQYF.

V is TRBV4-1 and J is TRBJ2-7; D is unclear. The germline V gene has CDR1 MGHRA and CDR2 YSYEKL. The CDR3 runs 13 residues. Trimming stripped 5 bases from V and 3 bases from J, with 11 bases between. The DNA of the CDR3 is TGCGCCAGCAGCTCCTCCGTGAGCTACGAGCAGTACTTC. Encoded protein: CASSSSVSYEQYF.

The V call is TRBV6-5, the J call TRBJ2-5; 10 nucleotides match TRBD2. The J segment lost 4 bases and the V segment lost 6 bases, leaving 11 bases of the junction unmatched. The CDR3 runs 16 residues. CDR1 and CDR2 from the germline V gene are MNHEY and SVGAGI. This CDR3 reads CASRLSGGASRETQYF. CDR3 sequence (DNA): TGTGCCAGCAGACTAAGCGGGGGGGCCTCAAGAGAGACCCAGTACTTC.

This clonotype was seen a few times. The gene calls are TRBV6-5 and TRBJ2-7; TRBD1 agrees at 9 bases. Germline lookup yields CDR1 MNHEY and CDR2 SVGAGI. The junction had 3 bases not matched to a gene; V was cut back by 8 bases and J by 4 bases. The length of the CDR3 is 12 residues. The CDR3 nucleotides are TGTGCCAGCTTGGGACAGGGTTACGAGCAGTACTTC. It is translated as CASLGQGYEQYF.

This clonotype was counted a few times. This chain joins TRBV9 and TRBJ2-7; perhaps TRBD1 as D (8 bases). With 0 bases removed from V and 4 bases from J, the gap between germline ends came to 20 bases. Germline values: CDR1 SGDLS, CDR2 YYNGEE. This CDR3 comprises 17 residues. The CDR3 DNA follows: TGTGCCAGCAGCGTAGCTACAGGGGGGGGCTCTCTTTACGAGCAGTACTTC. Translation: CASSVATGGGSLYEQYF.